This TCR beta chain is drawn from a study of cytomegalovirus exposure and HLA in healthy donors. A multiplex PCR was run with 60 Vbeta primers and 13 Jbeta primers. Method: immunoSEQ multiplex PCR; TCRdb's copy keeps in-frame clones and lacks some. The table shows around 180,000 clones, with approximately 80% occurring only once. Comment on this clone: Its cognate antigen is unknown.

Overall study results and limits: It is likely that the observed cluster of highly shared sequence variants was a sequencing artifact. Prior analysis indicated that the majority of TCR beta V segments exhibited productivity approximately 87% or approximately 30% of the time.

Germline loops: CDR1 LNHDA, CDR2 SQIVND (reference sequence). The CDR3 has 15 amino acids. Trimming removed 0 bases from V and 5 bases from J; junction bases left unmatched: 6. The receptor's source is a boy younger than 10 in good health and CMV-seronegative. Specimen: PBMCs. The chain combines TRBV19 with TRBJ2-5, with 7 nucleotides matching TRBD2. The CDR3 sequence is CASSIEGGGHETQYF. DNA for the CDR3: TGTGCCAGTAGTATAGAAGGCGGGGGTCACGAGACCCAGTACTTC.